This T cell receptor beta chain was recovered during a study of regulatory T cells in long-lasting Graves disease (TCRdb year 2021). Concerning the study at large: In the newly diagnosed Graves' disease group, patients had been taking antithyroid drugs for less than 3 months. A total of around 35 samples underwent TCR sequencing, from some 13 patients with persistent Graves' disease and 20 or so patients with newly diagnosed Graves' disease. Patients with persistent Graves' disease were compared with patients with newly diagnosed Graves' disease using TCR sequencing and RNA sequencing of peripheral blood. The study was conducted in China and was registered as a clinical trial. The paper's findings and limits, for the study overall: Persistent Graves' disease patients showed lower TCR Shannon entropy and fewer highly expanded clones than newly diagnosed patients, suggesting clonal expansion. Because the primary lesion, thyroid tissue, could not be accessed, the study looked at peripheral blood alone. More public clonotypes were shared among persistent patients (2,741) than among newly diagnosed patients (966). The authors acknowledged the small sample size as a limitation that may reduce accuracy. Persistent disease showed preferential use of TRBV28, TRBJ1-2 and TRBJ2-5, whereas newly diagnosed disease favored TRBV20-1 and TRBJ2-1. Only the TCR beta chain was sequenced and analyzed.

The library relied on multiplex PCR. Sequencing relied on an Illumina HiSeq 4000. To build TCR beta libraries, CDR3 regions were amplified by Arm-PCR using iRepertoire HTBI primers. Gel purification was performed on PCR products prior to sequencing. In the original analysis: Gene usage analysis of CDR3 amino acid clonotypes relied on the 55 to 80 TRBV and about 15 TRBJ segments identified across samples. COPE and FqMerger were used to merge the filtered high-quality paired reads into contigs. BLAST was used to align contigs to the IMGT TRBV, TRBD and TRBJ reference genes, and CDR3 was defined following IMGT. Clonotypes above 0.1% frequency were classified as highly expanded clones. Shannon entropy was used to measure repertoire diversity, and the Gini coefficient was used to measure V-J evenness. Clonotypes shared by more than one individual were considered public. TCRdb's own reprocessing of the public reads used fastp at Q25 and MiXCR and kept productive beta chains. CDR3 protein duplicates are merged, each entry listing the most common genes and DNA. The V and J calls were determined by TCRdb, not by the authors. For this sample there are a few hundred thousand distinct CDR3 sequences; around an eighth appear just once. The ten top clones hold over 7.5% of the sample.

The time point label for this specimen denotes: newly diagnosed GD, antithyroid drugs for less than 3 months. For both TCR sequencing and RNA sequencing, RNA was extracted from PBMCs in TRIzol. Graves' disease was diagnosed according to American Thyroid Association guidelines. Patients were recruited from an endocrinology department in Xi'an, China. From each patient, around 9.3 milliliters of peripheral blood was collected into an EDTA anticoagulant tube. PBMCs were isolated by Ficoll Paque Plus density gradient separation without further T cell sorting. An Agilent 2100 Bioanalyzer and agarose gel were used to assess RNA quality, and a NanoDrop 2000 was used to measure RNA concentration. The CDR3 measures 13 amino acids from cysteine to phenylalanine. Left in the record is the CDR3 DNA by itself, 39 bases read in frame from the first base. Trimming takes 0 bases from V and 6 bases from J, and the germline ends sit 7 bases apart. CDR1 and CDR2 were assigned from the germline V gene as SGHRS and YFSETQ.

This clonotype came up many times. It lacks a known antigen. It has no much larger one-base neighbor in the sample; base qualities were not kept. The same sample was also studied in work on T cells in Graves' hyperthyroidism and ophthalmopathy. The second study reports: Stable Graves' hyperthyroidism was defined as the absence of progression to ophthalmopathy over 18 months of follow-up. Hyperthyroidism patients were newly diagnosed, with disease duration under 2 months, and aged 18 to 65 years. Patients with uncontrolled infections, other autoimmune diseases, pregnancy or lactation were excluded. Clinical symptoms, serum thyroxine and TRAb, thyroid ultrasound, and orbital computed tomography formed the basis for the diagnoses. A first-round RT-PCR of the TCR CDR3 used the HTBI primer set with the Qiagen OneStep RT-PCR kit. Most expanded thyroid clonotypes (frequency above 0.001) were also detected in blood, suggesting blood repertoires may reflect thyroid immune responses. In cross-validation, a model built on a 13 V-J signature told ophthalmopathy apart from stable hyperthyroidism with approximately 90% sensitivity and roughly 81% specificity, and in testing the same model reached 80%/75%. During validation, the model predicted progression to ophthalmopathy a median of about 5.9 months ahead of onset, with almost 71% sensitivity and less than 85% specificity. A discovery cohort of about a hundred patients, about 40 with Graves' ophthalmopathy and 55 to 65 with stable Graves' hyperthyroidism, was used to find distinguishing TCR V-J signatures. Prospective prediction of ophthalmopathy was tested in an independent validation cohort of approximately 18 hyperthyroidism patients and 17 patients who later progressed to ophthalmopathy. For training and testing, the 100 or so patients in the discovery cohort were randomly divided in a 7:3 ratio. In more than 5 Graves' hyperthyroidism patients, the study also compared T-cell repertoires from thyroid tissue with T-cell repertoires from blood. After sampling, hyperthyroidism patients received methimazole starting at 30 mg daily, and ophthalmopathy patients received high-dose intravenous methylprednisolone. A second multiplex PCR round built the libraries, followed by size selection and purification. Libraries were sequenced paired-end with 100 bp reads on an Illumina HiSeq2000. SOAPnuke was used to process the raw data, removing reads that contained adapters or uncalled bases, had a mean Phred below 15, or lacked an exact match to the constant primer or identifier. High-quality paired reads were merged using COPE v1.2.5, and each unique nucleotide sequence was defined as a clonotype. MiTCR v1.1 was used to align the clonotypes against IMGT TRBV, TRBD and TRBJ reference segments. Only V-J combinations with frequency above 0.0001, covering about 99% of repertoires, were analysed. A TCS score was defined as the ratio between F50 (clonal expansion) and ExV (chaos), using BLOSUM62-based TCRdist between CDR3 peptides within each V-J. Welch's t-statistics and random forest reduced just over 500 V-J features to 10 to 15, which were used in a naive Bayes classifier (R e1071). No statistical method was used to fix the sample size in advance, and group allocation was not hidden from the investigators. The paper reports TCR Vbeta CDR3 sequencing of 135 peripheral blood samples: 43 ophthalmopathy, fewer than 85 hyperthyroidism and around 17 progressor patients.

This specimen was peripheral blood mononuclear cells (PBMCs), taken at new diagnosis, from a patient treated with antithyroid drugs. The clonotype was recovered from a man under 40 with Graves disease. Donor details come from another sample of the same person, matched by shared clones. Rearrangement joined TRBV5-1 to TRBJ2-1, with an unclear D gene assignment. The DNA sequence follows: TGCGCCAGCAGCTTGGAGGTAGCCAATGAGCAGTTCTTC. Translation gives CASSLEVANEQFF.